These 4 T cell receptor beta chains came from one sample sequenced in a study of blood T cell repertoires in COVID-19. Only in-frame clones appear in the TCRdb table, and some are missing; sequencing was by immunoSEQ multiplex PCR. The table lists 200,000 to 250,000 clones, around nine tenths of them singletons. The sample was PBMCs or T cells enriched from blood (not recorded which). These receptors all stem from a woman aged 25 to 45 who had been exposed to COVID-19.

V usage is TRBV23-1 and J usage is TRBJ1-4; D is unresolved. Being an ORF, TRBV23-1 has a function that is uncertain. Trimming left V 8 bases short and J 0 bases short, with 16 bases between. The CDR3 covers 16 residues. The CDR3 loop is CASCAGRAATNEKLFF. In nucleotides, the CDR3 is TGCGCCAGCTGCGCGGGAAGGGCAGCAACTAATGAAAAACTGTTTTTT.

V is TRBV27 and J is TRBJ1-2; D ambiguous. V shed 6 bases and J shed 6 bases, with 17 bases lying between them. The CDR3 sequence is 14 residues long. Germline V lookup: CDR1 MNHEY, CDR2 SMNVEV (reference sequence). DNA for the CDR3: TGTGCCAGCAGCCCTAGGAGAGGGTGGGATGGCTACACCTTC. Translated, it gives CASSPRRGWDGYTF.

The chain uses TRBV6-6 and TRBJ1-5; TRBD1 matches at 10 bases. CDR1 is MNHNY, CDR2 SVGAGI, per germline (reference sequence). The CDR3 is 16 residues long. Trimming cost V 5 bases and J 7 bases; bases outside gene matches: 11. The CDR3 DNA reads TGTGCCAGCAGTCGAAATGGACAGGGGGTCGGACAGCCCCAGCATTTT. Protein: CASSRNGQGVGQPQHF.

The chain joins TRBV28 to TRBJ1-1; 8 positions match TRBD1. The CDR3 is 15 amino acids. Trimming took 5 bases from V and 0 from J; bases not matched to a gene: 5. CDR1 MDHEN and CDR2 SYDVKM come from the germline V gene. CDR3 loop: CASSGQGIMNTEAFF. The CDR3 nucleotides read TGTGCCAGCAGTGGACAGGGAATTATGAACACTGAAGCTTTCTTT. The variable domain in full, completed from reference TRBV28 and TRBJ1-1, reads DVKVTQSSRYLVKRTGEKVFLECVQDMDHENMFWYRQDPGLGLRLIYFSYDVKMKEKGDIPEGYSVSREKKERFSLILESASTNQTSMYLCASSGQGIMNTEAFFGQGTRLTVV.